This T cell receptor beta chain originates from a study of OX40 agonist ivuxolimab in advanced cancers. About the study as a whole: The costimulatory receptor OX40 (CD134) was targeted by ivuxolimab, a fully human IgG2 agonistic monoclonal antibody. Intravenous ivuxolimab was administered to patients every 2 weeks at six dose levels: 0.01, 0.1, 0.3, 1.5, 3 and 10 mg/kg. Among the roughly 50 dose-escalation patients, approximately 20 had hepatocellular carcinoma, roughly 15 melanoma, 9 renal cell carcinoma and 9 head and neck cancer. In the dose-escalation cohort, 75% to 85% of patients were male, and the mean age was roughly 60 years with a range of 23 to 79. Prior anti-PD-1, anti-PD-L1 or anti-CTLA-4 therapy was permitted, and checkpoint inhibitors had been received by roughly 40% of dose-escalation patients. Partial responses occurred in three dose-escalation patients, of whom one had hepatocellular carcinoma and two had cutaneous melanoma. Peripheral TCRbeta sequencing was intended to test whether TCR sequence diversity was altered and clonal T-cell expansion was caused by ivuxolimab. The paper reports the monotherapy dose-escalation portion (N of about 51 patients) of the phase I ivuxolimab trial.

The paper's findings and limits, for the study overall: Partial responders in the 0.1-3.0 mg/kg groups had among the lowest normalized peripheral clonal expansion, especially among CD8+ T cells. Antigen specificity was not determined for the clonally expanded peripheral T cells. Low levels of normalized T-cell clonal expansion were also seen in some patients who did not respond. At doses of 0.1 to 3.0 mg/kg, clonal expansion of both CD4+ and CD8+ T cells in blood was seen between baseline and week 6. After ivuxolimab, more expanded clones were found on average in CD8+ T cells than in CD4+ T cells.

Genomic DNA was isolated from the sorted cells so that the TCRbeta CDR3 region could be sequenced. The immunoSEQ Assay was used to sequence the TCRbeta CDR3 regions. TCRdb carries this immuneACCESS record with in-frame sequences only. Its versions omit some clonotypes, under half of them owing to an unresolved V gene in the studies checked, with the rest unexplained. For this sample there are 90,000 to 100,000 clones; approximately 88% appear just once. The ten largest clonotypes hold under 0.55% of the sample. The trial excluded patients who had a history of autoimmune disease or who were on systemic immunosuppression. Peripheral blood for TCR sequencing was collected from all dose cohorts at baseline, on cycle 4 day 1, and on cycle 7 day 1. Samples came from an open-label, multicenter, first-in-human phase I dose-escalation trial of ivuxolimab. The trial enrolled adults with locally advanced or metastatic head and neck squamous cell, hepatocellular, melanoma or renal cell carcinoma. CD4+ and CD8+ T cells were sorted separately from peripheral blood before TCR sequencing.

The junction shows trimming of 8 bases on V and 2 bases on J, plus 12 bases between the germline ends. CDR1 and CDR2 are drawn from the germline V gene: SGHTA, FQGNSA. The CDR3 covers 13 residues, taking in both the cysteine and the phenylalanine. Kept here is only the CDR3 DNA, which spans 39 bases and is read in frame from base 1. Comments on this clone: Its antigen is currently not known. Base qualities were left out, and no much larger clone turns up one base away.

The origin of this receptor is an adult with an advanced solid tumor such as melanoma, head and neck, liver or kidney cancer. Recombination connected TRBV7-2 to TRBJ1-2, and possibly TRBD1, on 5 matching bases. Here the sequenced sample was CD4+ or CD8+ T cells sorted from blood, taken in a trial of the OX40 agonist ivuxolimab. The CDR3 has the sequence CASRQGGNYGYTF. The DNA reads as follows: TGTGCCAGCCGCCAGGGAGGAAACTATGGCTACACCTTC. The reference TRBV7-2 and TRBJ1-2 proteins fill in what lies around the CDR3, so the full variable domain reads GAGVSQSPSNKVTEKGKDVELRCDPISGHTALYWYRQSLGQGLEFLIYFQGNSAPDKSGLPSDRFSAERTGGSVSTLTIQRTQQEDSAVYLCASRQGGNYGYTFGSGTRLTVV.